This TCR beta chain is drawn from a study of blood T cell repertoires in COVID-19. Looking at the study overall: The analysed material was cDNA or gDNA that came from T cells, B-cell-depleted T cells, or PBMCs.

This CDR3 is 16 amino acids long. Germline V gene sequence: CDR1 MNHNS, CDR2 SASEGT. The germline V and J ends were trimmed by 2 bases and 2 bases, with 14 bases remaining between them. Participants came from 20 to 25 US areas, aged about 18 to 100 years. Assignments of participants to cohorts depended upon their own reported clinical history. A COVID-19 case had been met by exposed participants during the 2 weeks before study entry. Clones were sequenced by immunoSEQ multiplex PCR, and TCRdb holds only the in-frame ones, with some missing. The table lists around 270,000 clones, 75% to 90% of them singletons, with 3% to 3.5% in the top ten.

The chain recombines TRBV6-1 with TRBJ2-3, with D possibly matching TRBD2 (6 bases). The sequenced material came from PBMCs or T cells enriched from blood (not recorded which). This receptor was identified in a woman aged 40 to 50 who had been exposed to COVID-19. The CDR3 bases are TGTGCCAGCAGTGAATGGACGGGAGTGAACACAGATACGCAGTATTTT. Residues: CASSEWTGVNTDTQYF.